This T cell receptor (beta chain) was identified during a study of blood T cells in healthy people across ages. Germline CDR1 reads SEHNR; CDR2 reads FQNEAQ (reference sequence). The length of the CDR3 is 17 residues. This clonotype was counted a few times. Its antigen is undetermined. Sequence at one end of the junction differs from germline and may be a read error. A second PCR of 7 to 11 cycles used a sample-barcoded 5' primer and a J-beta primer mix. In TCRdb, the 5' RACE reads were re-called with MiXCR into one record per CDR3 protein. The sample carries 850,000 or so distinct CDR3 sequences, around 30% recorded once. Findings and caveats of the study: Observed TCR beta diversity showed a strong correlation with the percentage of naive T cells as measured by flow cytometry. Donor CMV infection status was unknown, possibly confounding age-related changes in expanded clonotypes.

This rearrangement joins TRBV7-9 to TRBJ2-1; 14 bases map to TRBD2. Specimen: blood. The TCR comes from a woman aged 80 or older in good health. In DNA form, the CDR3 reads TGTGCCAGCAGCTTAGACGGGGGACTAGCGGGAGCTGATGAGCAGTTATTC. Translated, it gives CASSLDGGLAGADEQLF.